These 29 T cell receptor beta chains were sequenced from one sample in a study of cytomegalovirus exposure and HLA in healthy donors. Use of 60 Vbeta and 13 Jbeta primers characterized the PCR. This table comes from immunoSEQ multiplex PCR, and its TCRdb copy is limited to in-frame clones, with some not included. The table records 140,000 or so clones, around 75% of them present only once. Specimen: PBMCs. These receptors all stem from a woman in her twenties or thirties in good health and CMV-seronegative.

This clone was found a few times. V gene TRBV30 combines with J gene TRBJ1-1, with D tentatively TRBD1 (6 bases). Germline V lookup: CDR1 GTSNPN, CDR2 SVGIG (reference sequence). There are 14 residues in the CDR3. CDR3 protein: CAQTPGQGLTEAFF. CDR3 DNA: TGTGCACAAACACCCGGTCAGGGGCTTACTGAAGCTTTCTTT.

This clone was seen more than once but under ten times. The chain employs TRBV9 and TRBJ2-1; 8 nucleotides agree with TRBD2. With 0 bases clipped from V and 4 bases from J, the junction kept 3 bases outside the gene matches. The CDR3 is 15 amino acids. Germline values: CDR1 SGDLS, CDR2 YYNGEE. The CDR3 sequence is CASSVDASGYNEQFF. The DNA for the CDR3 is TGTGCCAGCAGCGTAGACGCTAGCGGGTACAATGAGCAGTTCTTC.

The rearrangement links TRBV18 to TRBJ1-3, with D possibly TRBD1 on 5 matching bases. V was pared by 1 base and J by 0 bases, with 16 bases between. The CDR3 extends over 18 amino acids. The germline gives CDR1 KGHSH, CDR2 LQKENI. The CDR3 nucleotides are TGTGCCAGCTCACCACTTTCGGCAGGGTTGAGCTCTGGAAACACCATATATTTT. Its translation is CASSPLSAGLSSGNTIYF. The full variable domain, completed using reference TRBV18 and TRBJ1-3, is NAGVMQNPRHLVRRRGQEARLRCSPMKGHSHVYWYRQLPEEGLKFMVYLQKENIIDESGMPKERFSAEFPKEGPSILRIQQVVRGDSAAYFCASSPLSAGLSSGNTIYFGEGSWLTVV.

The rearrangement links TRBV9 to TRBJ2-1; 7 bases line up with TRBD1. Germline V gene data show CDR1 as SGDLS and CDR2 as YYNGEE. J lost 6 bases, V lost 4 bases, and 10 bases had no gene match. The CDR3 spans 15 residues. Here the CDR3 reads CASSPWGTATNEQFF. The CDR3 DNA reads as TGTGCCAGCAGCCCCTGGGGGACAGCGACCAATGAGCAGTTCTTC.

This sequence joins TRBV2 and TRBJ2-1; TRBD2 matches at 9 bases. This CDR3 has 15 residues. The germline gives CDR1 SNHLY, CDR2 FYNNEI. J gave up 4 bases and V 7 bases, and 8 bases lay outside the gene matches. CDR3 loop: CASKGLAGIYNEQFF. CDR3 nucleotides: TGTGCCAGCAAAGGCCTAGCGGGGATTTACAATGAGCAGTTCTTC.

V usage is TRBV2 and J usage is TRBJ2-5, with TRBD2 matching 10 bases. CDR1 is SNHLY and CDR2 is FYNNEI in the germline V gene. Trimming took 5 bases from V and 5 from J; bases not matched to a gene: 11. The CDR3 totals 16 residues. The CDR3: CASSPPSGRAGETQYF. CDR3 coding DNA: TGTGCCAGCAGTCCTCCCAGCGGGAGGGCCGGTGAGACCCAGTACTTC.

The chain couples TRBV19 to TRBJ1-2; D is unresolved. Deletions cut 7 bases from V and 3 bases from J, with 12 bases between. The CDR3 length is 13 residues. Germline CDR1 is LNHDA and CDR2 is SQIVND (reference sequence). In DNA, the CDR3 is TGTGCCAGTACTAGATCCGAGGACTATGGCTACACCTTC. Encoded protein: CASTRSEDYGYTF. Full variable domain (outside the CDR3, taken from reference TRBV19 and TRBJ1-2): DGGITQSPKYLFRKEGQNVTLSCEQNLNHDAMYWYRQDPGQGLRLIYYSQIVNDFQKGDIAEGYSVSREKKESFPLTVTSAQKNPTAFYLCASTRSEDYGYTFGSGTRLTVV.

This chain connects TRBV29-1 to TRBJ2-5, with a weak D call TRBD1 (5 bases). CDR3 size: 12 residues. The germline V gene has CDR1 SQVTM and CDR2 ANQGSEA. V was shortened by 4 bases and J by 5 bases, with 11 bases between the two germline ends. CDR3: CSVVAGRETQYF. The CDR3 nucleotides read TGCAGCGTTGTAGCAGGGCGGGAGACCCAGTACTTC.

Details on this clone: One end of the junction varies from germline; a read error may be responsible. The chain joins TRBV7-9 to TRBJ2-5; 12 bases agree with TRBD2. Germline V gives CDR1 SEHNR, CDR2 FQNEAQ (reference sequence). This CDR3 comprises 16 residues. Here the CDR3 reads CSSSYRLAGAQETQYF. Written as DNA, the CDR3 is TGTTCCAGCAGCTACAGACTAGCGGGAGCCCAAGAGACCCAGTACTTC.

J is TRBJ2-3 and V is TRBV28; possible D gene TRBD2, 6 bases. This CDR3 comprises 18 residues. Germline-derived CDR1 and CDR2 are MDHEN and SYDVKM. The V end was cut by 8 bases, the J end by 2 bases, with 26 bases between. The CDR3 loop is CASAHNRNRDSITDTQYF. DNA of the CDR3: TGTGCCAGCGCTCATAACAGAAACCGGGACTCCATCACAGATACGCAGTATTTT.

A few counts support this clone. CDR3 in DNA: TGCGCCAGCAGCCCTATCCCCCTAGGCGCGGGATCTGGGAATGAGCAGTTCTTC. It specifies CASSPIPLGAGSGNEQFF. J is TRBJ2-1 and V is TRBV4-1; TRBD2 might be the D (6 bases). Trimming left V 4 bases short and J 7 bases short, with 26 bases between. The germline gives CDR1 MGHRA, CDR2 YSYEKL. The CDR3 loop spans 18 amino acids.

The V call is TRBV6-4, the J call TRBJ2-3; 7 bases are a match to TRBD1. Looked up from germline, CDR1 is MRHNA and CDR2 is SNTAGT. The CDR3 has 15 residues. Trimming took 0 bases from V and 0 from J; bases not matched to a gene: 0. The CDR3 DNA sequence: TGTGCCAGCAGTGACTCAGGGGGCAGCACAGATACGCAGTATTTT. Amino acids: CASSDSGGSTDTQYF.

The chain uses TRBV19 and TRBJ2-1; 8 bases fit TRBD1. CDR1 and CDR2 (germline): LNHDA, SQIVND (reference sequence). The ends lost 5 bases at V and 5 bases at J; junction bases unmatched: 8. The CDR3 is 15 amino acids. The DNA of the CDR3 is TGTGCCAGTAGTGCCGACAGGGGACTGGACAATGAGCAGTTCTTC. It encodes CASSADRGLDNEQFF.

The chain links TRBV6-1 to TRBJ2-7, with 8 positions matching TRBD2. The germline V gene has CDR1 MNHNS and CDR2 SASEGT. The CDR3 runs 15 residues. V lost 2 bases to trimming and J lost 1 base; unmatched junction nucleotides: 4. The CDR3 region has the DNA TGTGCCAGCAGTGAAAGGGCGGGGGGATCCTACGAGCAGTACGTC. Translation: CASSERAGGSYEQYV.

The J gene is TRBJ1-1, the V gene TRBV6-5; D possibly corresponds to TRBD1 (5 bases). The CDR3 totals 11 residues. V lost 6 bases, J lost 7 bases, and 9 bases lay in between. Germline CDR1 is MNHEY and CDR2 is SVGAGI. For the CDR3, the DNA is TGTGCCAGCAGCTTGGGGGGTGAAGCTTTCTTT. This sequence encodes CASSLGGEAFF.

The chain combines TRBV7-8 with TRBJ2-2; D remains unclear. Deletions cut 5 bases from V and 7 bases from J, with 5 bases between. Germline V gene data show CDR1 as SGHVS and CDR2 as FQNEAQ. The CDR3 has 11 residues. CDR3 bases: TGTGCCAGCAGCCCCGGCGGGGAGCTGTTTTTT. Its translation is CASSPGGELFF. Based on the CDR3 plus reference TRBV7-8 and TRBJ2-2, the full variable domain is GAGVSQSPRYKVAKRGQDVALRCDPISGHVSLFWYQQALGQGPEFLTYFQNEAQLDKSGLPSDRFFAERPEGSVSTLKIQRTQQEDSAVYLCASSPGGELFFGEGSRLTVL.

This sequence joins TRBV7-2 and TRBJ1-5; 7 bases are a match to TRBD1. Germline-derived CDR1 and CDR2 are SGHTA and FQGNSA. V lost 5 bases and J lost 7; bases outside the gene matches: 8. The CDR3 totals 14 residues. The CDR3 spells CASSPNRGEQPQHF. For the CDR3, the DNA is TGTGCCAGCAGCCCGAACAGGGGTGAACAGCCCCAGCATTTT.

The chain has TRBV6-5 and TRBJ2-2, with 8 bases lining up with TRBD2. The CDR3 covers 16 residues. V trimming: 3 bases; J trimming: 6 bases; junction bases outside the gene matches: 9. Per the germline V gene, CDR1 is MNHEY and CDR2 is SVGAGI. CDR3 DNA sequence: TGTGCCAGCAGTTATTCCGGGGGGGGGCGGCCCGGGGAGCTGTTTTTT. Translation: CASSYSGGGRPGELFF.

V and J are TRBV28 and TRBJ2-5, with D maybe TRBD1 (7 bases). The J call may be faulty, since TRBJ2-7 better matches the DNA end. The length of the CDR3 is 16 residues. The V gene's germline CDR1 is MDHEN and CDR2 SYDVKM. Written as DNA, the CDR3 is TGTGCCAGCAGTCCGCGGGGACAGACCATTTCGCACGAGCAGTACTTC. As protein: CASSPRGQTISHEQYF.

This rearrangement joins TRBV7-9 to TRBJ2-1; 10 positions agree with TRBD2. The V gene's germline CDR1 is SEHNR and CDR2 FQNEAQ (reference sequence). The CDR3 has 16 residues. With 5 bases clipped from V and 4 bases from J, the junction kept 8 bases outside the gene matches. CDR3 coding DNA: TGTGCCAGCAGCGGGGGGGGACTAGCGTCTTACAATGAGCAGTTCTTC. Translating it yields CASSGGGLASYNEQFF. Drawing the rest from reference TRBV7-9 and TRBJ2-1, the complete variable domain is DTGVSQNPRHKITKRGQNVTFRCDPISEHNRLYWYRQTLGQGPEFLTYFQNEAQLEKSRLLSDRFSAERPKGSFSTLEIQRTEQGDSAMYLCASSGGGLASYNEQFFGPGTRLTVL.

The chain joins TRBV7-9 to TRBJ1-6, with TRBD1 as a possible D gene (5 bases). Trimming shortened V by 8 bases and J by 11 bases, and 10 bases separated the two germline ends. Germline CDR1 and CDR2: SEHNR and FQNEAQ (reference sequence). The CDR3 is 11 amino acids. The CDR3 spells CASGAGTPLHF. DNA of the CDR3: TGTGCCAGCGGCGCAGGGACACCCCTCCACTTT.

The V and J genes are TRBV6-1 and TRBJ2-1, with 10 bases matching TRBD2. V trimming: 2 bases; J trimming: 2 bases; junction bases outside the gene matches: 6. The CDR3 runs to 17 residues. Germline assignment: CDR1 MNHNS and CDR2 SASEGT. The CDR3 spells CASSELLAGDPYNEQFF. CDR3 nucleotide sequence: TGTGCCAGCAGTGAACTTCTAGCGGGAGACCCCTACAATGAGCAGTTCTTC.

This clone appeared once. V is TRBV6-6 and J is TRBJ1-6; a weak D match, TRBD1 (5 bases). Trimming stripped 6 bases from V and 8 bases from J, with 8 bases between. Germline CDR1 and CDR2: MNHNY and SVGAGI (reference sequence). The CDR3 extends over 12 amino acids. The CDR3 DNA sequence: TGTGCCAGCAGGCTCAGGGATTCACCCCTCCACTTT. Amino acid sequence: CASRLRDSPLHF.

This clone was seen only a few times. The chain links TRBV11-2 to TRBJ2-4, with a possible D match to TRBD1 (6 bases). The CDR3 has 19 residues. Germline assignment: CDR1 SGHAT and CDR2 FQNNGV. V was pared by 0 bases and J by 0 bases, with 18 bases between. The CDR3 sequence: CASSLDGRLFRGAKNIQYF. CDR3 bases: TGTGCCAGCAGCTTAGATGGCAGATTGTTCAGGGGAGCCAAAAACATTCAGTACTTC.

The rearrangement links TRBV7-9 to TRBJ1-5; 8 nucleotides agree with TRBD1. The V segment lost 5 bases and the J segment 0 bases; nucleotides outside the gene matches: 3. Germline V gene sequence: CDR1 SEHNR, CDR2 FQNEAQ (reference sequence). This CDR3 is 15 amino acids long. The CDR3 coding sequence is TGTGCCAGCAGCCAGGGGGCGAATAGCAATCAGCCCCAGCATTTT. Encoded protein: CASSQGANSNQPQHF.

CDR3 residues: CASSLAGTPEQFF. DNA for the CDR3: TGCGCCAGCAGTTTAGCCGGGACTCCCGAGCAGTTCTTC. This chain links TRBV5-1 with TRBJ2-1, with TRBD2 as a possible D gene (6 bases). The CDR3 loop spans 13 amino acids. The V end lost 5 bases, the J end lost 10 bases, and 16 bases lay between the germline ends. The germline CDR1 and CDR2 sequences are SGHRS and YFSETQ.

V gene TRBV18 combines with J gene TRBJ2-7; 9 bases are a match to TRBD1. Germline CDR1 KGHSH, CDR2 LQKENI. The V gene end was trimmed by 3 bases and the J gene end by 6 bases; junction bases not matched to a gene: 6. CDR3 length equals 14 residues. The CDR3 DNA reads TGTGCCAGCTCACCGGGACAGGGATTCGGCGAGCAGTACGTC. Its translation is CASSPGQGFGEQYV.

CDR3 region: CASSAQGGDTIYF. Written as DNA, the CDR3 is TGTGCCAGCAGTGCACAGGGGGGGGACACCATATATTTT. The chain has TRBV2 and TRBJ1-3; TRBD1 matches at 8 bases. This CDR3 spans 13 amino acids. V shed 4 bases, J shed 8 bases, and the junction held 4 bases outside the gene matches. Germline lookup yields CDR1 SNHLY and CDR2 FYNNEI.

The rearrangement uses TRBV7-9 and TRBJ1-2; possibly TRBD1 for D (6 bases). The CDR3 has 15 residues. Per the germline V gene, CDR1 is SEHNR and CDR2 is FQNEAQ (reference sequence). The V and J ends lost 4 bases and 4 bases respectively, with 16 bases between them. The CDR3 sequence is CASSSQTDRFYGYTF. In DNA form, the CDR3 reads TGTGCCAGCAGCTCCCAGACGGACAGATTCTATGGCTACACCTTC.